These 22 T cell receptor beta chains came from one sample sequenced in a study of Tregs in tolerant kidney transplant recipients. The table came from immunoSEQ multiplex PCR; TCRdb's copy has only in-frame clones and leaves some out. The data hold about 15,000 clones, with just under 80% observed a single time. Specimen: Tregs from blood, collected before the transplant. Source of these receptors: a human donor who received a combined kidney and bone marrow transplant.

This clone was counted only a few times. This sequence joins TRBV5-4 and TRBJ2-3; 7 bases match TRBD2. CDR3 length: 15 amino acids. Germline CDR1 and CDR2: SGHNT and YYREEE (reference sequence). Trimming removed 3 bases from V and 0 bases from J; junction bases left unmatched: 4. CDR3 nucleotide sequence: TGTGCCAGCAGCTCGGCGGGGGATAGCACAGATACGCAGTATTTT. It codes for CASSSAGDSTDTQYF.

This clone was observed a handful of times. The chain uses TRBV5-4 and TRBJ2-2; 7 bases are shared with TRBD2. CDR3 length: 16 residues. Germline CDR1 and CDR2: SGHNT and YYREEE (reference sequence). Trimming took 0 bases from V and 5 from J; bases not matched to a gene: 7. CDR3 coding DNA: TGTGCCAGCAGCTTGGAGGCGGGAGTATTTACCGGGGAGCTGTTTTTT. Translated: CASSLEAGVFTGELFF.

The chain uses TRBV19 and TRBJ2-7, with TRBD2 matching 12 bases. The CDR3 loop spans 15 amino acids. V shed 5 bases, J shed 3 bases, and the junction held 5 bases outside the gene matches. Germline lookup yields CDR1 LNHDA and CDR2 SQIVND (reference sequence). This CDR3 reads CASSPSGRAFYEQYF. The CDR3 DNA sequence: TGTGCCAGTAGTCCTAGCGGGAGGGCCTTCTACGAGCAGTACTTC.

V gene TRBV10-3 combines with J gene TRBJ2-2; TRBD1 might be the D (5 bases). Germline loops: CDR1 ENHRY, CDR2 SYGVKD. This CDR3 has 15 amino acids. Trimming stripped 7 bases from V and 4 bases from J, with 16 bases between. CDR3 in amino acids: CAITSVRRGTGELFF. In nucleotides, the CDR3 is TGTGCCATCACCAGTGTTAGAAGGGGCACCGGGGAGCTGTTTTTT.

The chain has TRBV5-5 and TRBJ1-3, with TRBD1 matching over 9 bases. With 4 bases clipped from V and 4 bases from J, the junction kept 9 bases outside the gene matches. The CDR3 contains 16 residues. The germline V gene encodes CDR1 SGHKS and CDR2 YYEKEE (reference sequence). The CDR3 bases are TGTGCCAGCAGCCCCTCCGGGGGGACAGGGGGAAACACCATATATTTT. This gives the protein CASSPSGGTGGNTIYF.

There are a few counts of this clone. The gene calls are TRBV28 and TRBJ1-5; D call uncertain. V gave up 4 bases and J gave up 2 bases, with 6 bases separating them. This CDR3 is built from 13 residues. The germline CDR1 and CDR2 sequences are MDHEN and SYDVKM. The CDR3 loop is CASSSFGNQPQHF. The CDR3 DNA follows: TGTGCCAGCAGTTCCTTCGGCAATCAGCCCCAGCATTTT.

V and J are TRBV4-3 and TRBJ2-5; D is perhaps TRBD2 (6 bases). The CDR3 spans 15 residues. Trimming left V 0 bases short and J 1 base short, with 9 bases between. From germline, CDR1 is LGHNA and CDR2 YSLEER. CDR3 sequence reads: CASSQDLTSQETQYF. CDR3 coding DNA: TGCGCCAGCAGCCAAGATTTGACTAGCCAAGAGACCCAGTACTTC.

The gene calls are TRBV7-9 and TRBJ1-1, with D uncertain. The CDR3 consists of 14 residues. V lost 3 bases, J lost 3 bases, and 11 bases lay in between. Germline values: CDR1 SEHNR, CDR2 FQNEAQ (reference sequence). Here the CDR3 reads CASSLGRVDTEAFF. CDR3 in DNA: TGTGCCAGCAGCTTGGGTCGGGTGGACACTGAAGCTTTCTTT.

This clone turned up a few times. The chain employs TRBV7-9 and TRBJ1-2; D remains unclear. The CDR3 length is 12 residues. V was pared by 5 bases and J by 5 bases, with 9 bases between. Germline V CDR1 and CDR2: SEHNR, FQNEAQ (reference sequence). As DNA, the CDR3 is TGTGCCAGCAGCCCTTCTTTTTATGGCTACACCTTC. The encoded protein is CASSPSFYGYTF.

The genes are TRBV2 and TRBJ2-5; tentatively, D is TRBD2 (5 bases). In germline, CDR1 is SNHLY, CDR2 FYNNEI. Trimming left V 0 bases short and J 14 bases short, with 13 bases between. The CDR3 sequence is 12 residues long. CDR3 region: CASSEAGGPPYF. CDR3 nucleotides: TGTGCCAGCAGTGAAGCGGGCGGGCCCCCATACTTC. The full variable domain, with the rest looked up from reference TRBV2 and TRBJ2-5, is EPEVTQTPSHQVTQMGQEVILRCVPISNHLYFYWYRQILGQKVEFLVSFYNNEISEKSEIFDDQFSVERPDGSNFTLKIRSTKLEDSAMYFCASSEAGGPPYFGPGTRLLVL.

CDR3 in amino acids: CASNPTRGGKTQYF. For the CDR3, the DNA is TGTGCCAGCAACCCTACCAGGGGCGGAAAGACCCAGTACTTC. This chain uses TRBV6-6 with TRBJ2-5, with a weak D call TRBD1 (6 bases). The CDR3 has 14 residues. V was trimmed by 7 bases and J by 6 bases, leaving 18 bases between them. Germline V gene data show CDR1 as MNHNY and CDR2 as SVGAGI (reference sequence).

There are a few counts of this clone. CDR3 coding DNA: TGTGCCAGCAGTTCCCGACTAGCGGGAGAGGTAGATACGCAGTATTTT. Translated, it gives CASSSRLAGEVDTQYF. The genes are TRBV28 and TRBJ2-3, with 12 positions matching TRBD2. CDR1 is MDHEN, CDR2 SYDVKM, per germline. This CDR3 spans 16 amino acids. The V gene end was trimmed by 4 bases and the J gene end by 5 bases; junction bases not matched to a gene: 7.

The CDR3 DNA is TGTGCCAGCAGCATACGACAGGGGGCAAGAACTGAAGCTTTCTTT. Translation gives CASSIRQGARTEAFF. The V and J genes are TRBV6-5 and TRBJ1-1; 10 bases map to TRBD1. This CDR3 contains 15 residues. The J segment lost 5 bases and the V segment lost 6 bases, leaving 9 bases of the junction unmatched. Germline assignment: CDR1 MNHEY and CDR2 SVGAGI.

This sequence joins TRBV28 and TRBJ1-5; 7 bases map to TRBD1. This CDR3 comprises 15 residues. The trim removed 6 bases at V and 2 bases at J, leaving 7 bases unmatched. Germline values: CDR1 MDHEN, CDR2 SYDVKM. This chain's CDR3 is CASSLGGQGNQPQHF. The CDR3 nucleotides read TGTGCCAGCAGCTTAGGCGGACAGGGCAATCAGCCCCAGCATTTT. The entire variable domain, with the rest obtained from reference TRBV28 and TRBJ1-5, is as follows: DVKVTQSSRYLVKRTGEKVFLECVQDMDHENMFWYRQDPGLGLRLIYFSYDVKMKEKGDIPEGYSVSREKKERFSLILESASTNQTSMYLCASSLGGQGNQPQHFGDGTRLSIL.

This clone was recorded once. The J gene is TRBJ2-2, the V gene TRBV7-9, with TRBD2 as a possible D gene (6 bases). The CDR3 loop spans 13 amino acids. V was shortened by 5 bases and J by 3 bases, with 7 bases between the two germline ends. Looked up from germline, CDR1 is SEHNR and CDR2 is FQNEAQ (reference sequence). This chain's CDR3 is CASSREYTGELFF. CDR3 sequence (DNA): TGTGCCAGCAGCCGGGAGTACACCGGGGAGCTGTTTTTT.

This chain uses TRBV6-5 with TRBJ2-2; 9 bases align to TRBD1. The CDR3 has 15 amino acids. Germline-derived CDR1 and CDR2 are MNHEY and SVGAGI. Unmatched junction bases numbered 3, after V lost 5 bases and J lost 2 bases. The CDR3 loop reads CASSPGQGNTGELFF. The DNA for the CDR3 is TGTGCCAGCAGTCCGGGACAGGGTAACACCGGGGAGCTGTTTTTT.

This chain uses TRBV18 with TRBJ1-2, with 7 positions matching TRBD1. The length of the CDR3 is 13 residues. CDR1 and CDR2 (germline): KGHSH, LQKENI. J was trimmed by 7 bases and V by 6 bases; bases with no gene match: 8. The CDR3 sequence: CASSGDSIGGYTF. In nucleotides, the CDR3 is TGTGCCAGCTCGGGGGACAGCATCGGTGGCTACACCTTC. Variable domain in full (rest from reference TRBV18 and TRBJ1-2): NAGVMQNPRHLVRRRGQEARLRCSPMKGHSHVYWYRQLPEEGLKFMVYLQKENIIDESGMPKERFSAEFPKEGPSILRIQQVVRGDSAAYFCASSGDSIGGYTFGSGTRLTVV.

This clone was observed a few times. The chain carries TRBV7-9 and TRBJ2-2, with D perhaps matching TRBD1 (6 bases). V was cut by 10 bases and J by 7 bases, with 13 bases left in between. The CDR3 sequence is 12 residues long. Germline CDR1 is SEHNR and CDR2 is FQNEAQ (reference sequence). Here the CDR3 DNA reads TGTGCCATTCCAGGGGTTCACGGGGAGCTGTTTTTT. Its protein is CAIPGVHGELFF.

V and J are TRBV9 and TRBJ1-2, with no clear D. CDR1 and CDR2 from the germline V gene are SGDLS and YYNGEE. The V gene lost 4 bases and the J gene lost 2 bases, with 9 bases spanning the gap. The CDR3 runs 13 residues. Written as DNA, the CDR3 is TGTGCCAGCAGCCTAACAGAGAACTATGGCTACACCTTC. As protein: CASSLTENYGYTF.

The chain links TRBV5-8 to TRBJ1-4; a weak D match, TRBD1 (5 bases). This CDR3 has 16 residues. Germline V gene sequence: CDR1 SGHTS, CDR2 YDEGEE. V lost 4 bases and J lost 0, with 13 bases in between. CDR3 amino acids: CASSPGDSTTNEKLFF. DNA for the CDR3: TGTGCCAGCAGCCCGGGGGACTCAACAACTAATGAAAAACTGTTTTTT.

Only a few counts were recorded for this clone. The J gene is TRBJ1-2, the V gene TRBV6-5; 8 bases match TRBD1. V shed 10 bases, J shed 9 bases, and the junction held 10 bases outside the gene matches. Germline assignment: CDR1 MNHEY and CDR2 SVGAGI. The CDR3 sequence is 12 residues long. The CDR3 nucleotides read TGTGCCACCTCAACCAGGGGGCAGAGCTACACCTTC. It translates to CATSTRGQSYTF.

This clone was observed a single time. CDR3 sequence reads: CASSSSMGEGEYF. The CDR3 nucleotides read TGTGCCAGCAGTTCCTCGATGGGGGAGGGTGAATACTTC. J is TRBJ2-7 and V is TRBV6-5; 7 bases fit TRBD2. Germline CDR1 MNHEY, CDR2 SVGAGI. The CDR3 runs 13 residues. The V gene end was trimmed by 4 bases and the J gene end by 13 bases; junction bases not matched to a gene: 13.